This T cell receptor (beta chain) was sequenced for a study of CD8+CD57+ T cells in acquired aplastic anemia. Background on the study: Recorded DNA amounts for sorted CD4+ and CD8+ cells had an average of about 3.5 ug. Study results and caveats: Some 28 sequences, all CD8+ CDR3, were shared between patients and controls.

To note about this clonotype: Its antigen is still unknown.

V lost 4 bases and J lost 4; bases outside the gene matches: 11. The length of the CDR3 is 16 residues. CDR1 MNHNS and CDR2 SASEGT come from the germline V gene. The authors sequenced patients whose flow cytometry had shown CD8+CD57+ cell expansion. The cohort consisted entirely of patients having severe acquired aplastic anemia. Genomic DNA constituted the template upon which TCR beta VDJ and CDR3 profiling was performed. TCRdb recomputed calls from the reads with MiXCR, one row per CDR3 protein. The data contain some 180,000 distinct CDR3 sequences, approximately 48% of them singletons. The chain employs TRBV6-1 and TRBJ2-7; 9 nucleotides align to TRBD1. The sequencing input was sorted CD4+, CD8+, or CD8+CD57+ T cells (not recorded which) from PBMCs. The TCR was taken from a human donor with aplastic anemia. DNA of the CDR3: TGTGCCAGCAGTGCCCCCCCCGGGACAGGGAGGTACGAGCAGTACTTC. Translation gives CASSAPPGTGRYEQYF.